The rows below give T cell receptor beta chains drawn from one sample of a study of blood T cell repertoires in COVID-19. Clones were sequenced by immunoSEQ multiplex PCR, and TCRdb holds only the in-frame ones, with some missing. The profile shows some 200,000 clones, over 80% of them singletons. Specimen: PBMCs or T cells enriched from blood (not recorded which). Every receptor here comes from a young man with acute COVID-19. CDR3s include the opening cysteine and the closing phenylalanine or tryptophan. A D gene is named only where the DNA matches it firmly. Size is stated for part of the rows, as once, few or many counts, or as a class when the clone is expanded.

J: TRBJ2-3; V: TRBV15; D: -; size: -; CDR3: CATSRDLAGPTDTQYF; DNA: TGTGCCACCAGCAGAGATCTCGCGGGACCCACAGATACGCAGTATTTT
J: TRBJ2-7; V: TRBV7-6; D: -; size: -; CDR3: CASSLGGQGTYEQYF; DNA: TGTGCCAGCAGCTTAGGCGGGCAGGGGACCTACGAGCAGTACTTC
J: TRBJ2-7; V: TRBV7-9; D: -; size: few; CDR3: CASSQQSGEQYF; DNA: TGTGCCAGCAGCCAACAGAGTGGCGAGCAGTACTTC
J: TRBJ1-2; V: TRBV28; D: TRBD1; size: -; CDR3: CASSLGTGGYGYTF; DNA: TGTGCCAGCAGTTTAGGGACAGGGGGCTATGGCTACACCTTC
J: TRBJ2-7; V: TRBV4-1; D: -; size: -; CDR3: CASSQTTPGDPYEQYF; DNA: TGCGCCAGCAGCCAGACCACCCCCGGGGATCCCTACGAGCAGTACTTC
J: TRBJ1-6; V: TRBV30; D: -; size: -; CDR3: CAWSVRAGPSLHF; DNA: TGTGCCTGGAGTGTACGGGCAGGGCCGAGCCTCCACTTT
J: TRBJ2-1; V: TRBV19; D: -; size: -; CDR3: CASSNDLDEQFF; DNA: TGTGCCAGTAGTAACGATTTAGATGAGCAGTTCTTC
J: TRBJ2-7; V: TRBV5-4; D: -; size: few; CDR3: CASSLFRAEQYF; DNA: TGTGCCAGCAGCTTGTTCAGGGCCGAGCAGTACTTC
J: TRBJ1-5; V: TRBV28; D: -; size: once; CDR3: CASSAGTGSNQPQHF; DNA: TGTGCCAGCAGCGCGGGGACGGGGAGCAATCAGCCCCAGCATTTT
J: TRBJ2-2; V: TRBV2; D: -; size: -; CDR3: CASSVGQTNTGELFF; DNA: TGTGCCAGCAGTGTGGGGCAGACGAACACCGGGGAGCTGTTTTTT
J: TRBJ2-7; V: TRBV29-1; D: TRBD1; size: once; CDR3: CSVVLVGDRGSYEQYF; DNA: TGCAGCGTTGTCCTCGTAGGGGACAGGGGTTCCTACGAGCAGTACTTC
J: TRBJ2-7; V: TRBV7-9; D: TRBD2; size: few; CDR3: CASRGTSGLEQYF; DNA: TGTGCCAGCCGGGGGACTAGCGGGCTCGAGCAGTACTTC
J: TRBJ1-6; V: TRBV15; D: -; size: -; CDR3: CATSRALTQGPSPLHF; DNA: TGTGCCACCAGCAGAGCCCTAACTCAGGGGCCTTCACCCCTCCACTTT
J: TRBJ2-5; V: TRBV6-5; D: -; size: -; CDR3: CASRGYRGGKETQYF; DNA: TGTGCCAGCAGGGGATACAGGGGAGGCAAAGAGACCCAGTACTTC
J: TRBJ2-7; V: TRBV4-1; D: TRBD1; size: once; CDR3: CASSLSRGQGVAYEQYF; DNA: TGCGCCAGCAGCCTCTCCCGCGGACAGGGGGTAGCCTACGAGCAGTACTTC
J: TRBJ1-1; V: TRBV5-1; D: TRBD1; size: once; CDR3: CASSLDGQERTEAFF; DNA: TGCGCCAGCAGCTTGGACGGACAGGAGCGCACTGAAGCTTTCTTT
J: TRBJ1-5; V: TRBV2; D: -; size: -; CDR3: CAYSAGNHQPQHF; DNA: TGTGCCTACTCAGCAGGGAACCATCAGCCCCAGCATTTT
J: TRBJ2-2; V: TRBV9; D: TRBD1; size: -; CDR3: CASSVESGTGSGELFF; DNA: TGTGCCAGCAGCGTAGAATCGGGGACAGGGTCCGGGGAGCTGTTTTTT
J: TRBJ2-3; V: TRBV5-1; D: -; size: -; CDR3: CASSLWGSAHTDTQYF; DNA: TGCGCCAGCAGCTTGTGGGGCTCCGCGCACACAGATACGCAGTATTTT
J: TRBJ2-7; V: TRBV11-2; D: TRBD1; size: few; CDR3: CASSPINRDRETYEQYF; DNA: TGTGCCAGCAGCCCTATAAATCGGGACAGGGAAACCTACGAGCAGTACTTC
J: TRBJ2-4; V: TRBV4-1; D: -; size: -; CDR3: CASSQAPPPNPKNIQYF; DNA: TGCGCCAGCAGCCAAGCTCCCCCCCCTAACCCCAAAAACATTCAGTACTTC
J: TRBJ1-5; V: TRBV28; D: TRBD1; size: -; CDR3: CASSNRGRNQPQHF; DNA: TGTGCCAGCAGTAACAGGGGCCGTAATCAGCCCCAGCATTTT
J: TRBJ2-7; V: TRBV6-6; D: TRBD2; size: -; CDR3: CASSHQRGSAYEQYF; DNA: TGTGCCAGCAGTCACCAGCGGGGGAGTGCCTACGAGCAGTACTTC
J: TRBJ1-1; V: TRBV28; D: -; size: -; CDR3: CASSLVGANMNTEAFF; DNA: TGTGCCAGCAGTTTAGTGGGGGCTAACATGAACACTGAAGCTTTCTTT
J: TRBJ2-1; V: TRBV24-1; D: -; size: -; CDR3: CATSREWGEQFF; DNA: TGTGCCACCTCCAGGGAATGGGGCGAGCAGTTCTTC
J: TRBJ2-7; V: TRBV30; D: -; size: -; CDR3: CAWRGLVYEQYF; DNA: TGTGCCTGGAGGGGCTTAGTCTACGAGCAGTACTTC
J: TRBJ1-6; V: TRBV25-1; D: TRBD1; size: few; CDR3: CARGTGEGSPLHF; DNA: TGTGCCAGGGGGACAGGGGAGGGTTCACCCCTCCACTTT
J: TRBJ2-1; V: TRBV2; D: TRBD2; size: once; CDR3: CASSETSGSSYNEQFF; DNA: TGTGCCAGCAGTGAAACTAGCGGGAGCTCCTACAATGAGCAGTTCTTC
J: TRBJ2-5; V: TRBV6-5; D: -; size: -; CDR3: CATRSGNQETQYF; DNA: TGTGCCACCAGGTCGGGGAACCAAGAGACCCAGTACTTC
J: TRBJ1-1; V: TRBV30; D: TRBD1; size: once; CDR3: CAWSATGTVSTEAFF; DNA: TGTGCCTGGAGTGCCACCGGGACAGTCTCCACTGAAGCTTTCTTT
J: TRBJ2-1; V: TRBV12-5; D: TRBD2; size: -; CDR3: CASGLVVTSVSGEQFF; DNA: TGTGCTAGTGGTTTGGTCGTGACTAGCGTATCGGGTGAGCAGTTCTTC
J: TRBJ1-4; V: TRBV6-5; D: TRBD1; size: once; CDR3: CASSYSIGTGDEKLFF; DNA: TGTGCCAGCAGTTACTCGATAGGGACAGGGGATGAAAAACTGTTTTTT
J: TRBJ1-5; V: TRBV27; D: -; size: -; CDR3: CASSLRPGFDNQPQHF; DNA: TGTGCCAGCAGTTTAAGGCCAGGATTTGACAATCAGCCCCAGCATTTT
J: TRBJ1-4; V: TRBV27; D: TRBD1; size: -; CDR3: CASSRTGGANEKLFF; DNA: TGTGCCAGCAGCCGAACAGGGGGGGCTAATGAAAAACTGTTTTTT
J: TRBJ1-1; V: TRBV6-5; D: -; size: -; CDR3: CASSSPGGNTEAFF; DNA: TGTGCCAGCAGTTCCCCGGGTGGGAACACTGAAGCTTTCTTT
J: TRBJ2-7; V: TRBV27; D: -; size: -; CDR3: CASSFRGSSYEQYF; DNA: TGTGCCAGCAGTTTCCGCGGATCTAGCTACGAGCAGTACTTC
J: TRBJ2-2; V: TRBV28; D: -; size: -; CDR3: CASSKGEWNTGELFF; DNA: TGTGCCAGCAGCAAGGGGGAATGGAACACCGGGGAGCTGTTTTTT
J: TRBJ2-5; V: TRBV27; D: TRBD2; size: few; CDR3: CASSGSGRASGETQYF; DNA: TGTGCCAGCAGTGGTAGCGGGAGGGCCTCAGGGGAGACCCAGTACTTC
J: TRBJ1-1; V: TRBV13; D: TRBD1; size: -; CDR3: CASSLPGQGGGNTEAFF; DNA: TGTGCCAGCAGCTTACCGGGACAGGGCGGCGGGAACACTGAAGCTTTCTTT
J: TRBJ2-1; V: TRBV2; D: -; size: -; CDR3: CASSGARVDNEQFF; DNA: TGTGCCAGCAGTGGAGCGAGGGTTGACAATGAGCAGTTCTTC
J: TRBJ2-5; V: TRBV20-1; D: TRBD1; size: -; CDR3: CSASWTGNQETQYF; DNA: TGCAGTGCCAGTTGGACAGGGAACCAAGAGACCCAGTACTTC
J: TRBJ2-7; V: TRBV7-3; D: -; size: -; CDR3: CASRASQGGEQYF; DNA: TGTGCCAGCAGGGCTAGTCAGGGAGGCGAGCAGTACTTC
J: TRBJ1-1; V: TRBV29-1; D: TRBD1; size: -; CDR3: CSAWTGAEAFF; DNA: TGCAGCGCCTGGACAGGGGCTGAAGCTTTCTTT
J: TRBJ2-7; V: TRBV4-1; D: TRBD2; size: -; CDR3: CASSKTGTSSYEQYF; DNA: TGCGCCAGCAGCAAAACCGGGACTAGCAGCTACGAGCAGTACTTC
J: TRBJ2-5; V: TRBV28; D: TRBD2; size: once; CDR3: CAGSLAGRQETQYF; DNA: TGTGCCGGATCTCTAGCGGGGCGGCAAGAGACCCAGTACTTC
J: TRBJ2-3; V: TRBV24-1; D: TRBD1; size: -; CDR3: CATSDTIPGQGTDTQYF; DNA: TGTGCCACCAGTGATACTATACCGGGACAGGGAACAGATACGCAGTATTTT
J: TRBJ2-7; V: TRBV24-1; D: TRBD2; size: -; CDR3: CATSDGLAGVEQYF; DNA: TGTGCCACCAGTGATGGGCTAGCGGGAGTTGAGCAGTACTTC
J: TRBJ2-2; V: TRBV7-3; D: TRBD1; size: -; CDR3: CASSLGAGTGPTGELFF; DNA: TGTGCCAGCAGCTTAGGGGCTGGGACAGGGCCCACCGGGGAGCTGTTTTTT